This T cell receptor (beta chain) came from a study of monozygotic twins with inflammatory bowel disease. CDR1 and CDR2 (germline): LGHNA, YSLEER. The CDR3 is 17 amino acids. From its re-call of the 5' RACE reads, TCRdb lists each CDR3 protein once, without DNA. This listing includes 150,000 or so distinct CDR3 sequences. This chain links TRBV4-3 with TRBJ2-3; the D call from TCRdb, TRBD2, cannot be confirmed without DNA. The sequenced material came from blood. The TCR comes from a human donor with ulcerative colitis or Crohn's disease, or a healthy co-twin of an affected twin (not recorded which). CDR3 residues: CASSPGAREGRGDTQYF.